The 10 T cell receptor beta chains presented below share a single source sample, sequenced in a study of tissue T cells after allogeneic stem cell transplantation. TCRdb's copy holds only in-frame clones and misses some; the assay was immunoSEQ multiplex PCR. The sample holds about 5,800 clones; about 48% are singletons and the top ten take about 5.5%. Documented time point: mouse harvest day 7 after allogeneic transplant. Mouse grafts combined 10^7 T-cell-depleted bone marrow cells with 10^6 splenic CD5+ T cells. Sequencing was carried out using gut tissue. Receptor source: a female BALB/c mouse given C57BL/6 T cells with graft-versus-host disease after an allogeneic hematopoietic cell transplant.

A word on this clone: Gene names are the mouse ones. The read terminates 1 residue before the CDR3 end, so the remaining end is supplied by the germline J gene. The genes are TRBV26 and TRBJ2-1, with D hard to call. CDR1 KGHPV and CDR2 FQNQEV come from the germline V gene (reference sequence). The length of the CDR3 is 15 residues. The V end was cut by 2 bases, the J end by 0 bases, with 8 bases between. The CDR3 protein is CASSLSGLNYAEQFF. Partial CDR3 DNA: TGTGCCAGCAGTCTGAGTGGTCTTAACTATGCTGAGCAGTTC.

By share, this clone ranks as large. All gene names here are mouse names. The read terminates 1 residue before the CDR3 end, so the remaining end is supplied by the germline J gene. This chain links TRBV13-3 with TRBJ2-1; no reliable D call. Trimming shortened V by 3 bases and J by 0 bases, and 4 bases separated the two germline ends. Germline CDR1 NNHDY, CDR2 SYVADS. The CDR3 spans 13 residues. CDR3 DNA, as far as it was read: TGTGCCAGCAGTGGGCATAACTATGCTGAGCAGTTC. Residues: CASSGHNYAEQF. The full CDR3 is CASSGHNYAEQFF.

A note on this clone: Gene names follow the mouse nomenclature. Sequencing ends 1 residue short of the CDR3 end; the germline J gene provides the rest. The genes are TRBV16 and TRBJ2-7, with TRBD2 identical over 7 bases. Germline CDR1 reads SGHSA; CDR2 reads FRNQAP. The CDR3 spans 13 residues. J gave up 7 bases and V 5 bases, and 8 bases lay outside the gene matches. The sequenced CDR3 bases are TGTGCAAGCAGCCCCGGGGGGGACCTGGAACAGTAC. Translated, it gives CASSPGGDLEQY. The full CDR3 protein reads CASSPGGDLEQYF.

A remark on this clone: Gene names refer to mouse genes. The DNA ends 1 residue before the CDR3 does, and the rest of the CDR3 is filled in from the germline J gene. This rearrangement joins TRBV12-2 to TRBJ2-3; 8 bases are shared with TRBD2. Per the germline V gene, CDR1 is SGHLS and CDR2 is HYDKME. The CDR3 has 14 residues. J gave up 5 bases and V 1 base, and 4 bases lay outside the gene matches. CDR3 bases read: TGTGCCAGCTCTCTGGGGGGGCGAGAAGAAACGCTGTAT. It translates to CASSLGGREETLY. The CDR3, in full, reads CASSLGGREETLYF.

For this clone: Genes and germline are mouse. The CDR3 end lies 1 residue beyond the end of the read and is filled in from the germline J gene. The chain combines TRBV26 with TRBJ2-2, with D maybe TRBD1 (6 bases). The CDR3 totals 14 residues. The germline CDR1 and CDR2 sequences are KGHPV and FQNQEV (reference sequence). V lost 6 bases to trimming and J lost 0 bases, with 8 bases between them. The sequenced CDR3 bases are TGTGCCAGCAGGACAGGAGCAAACACCGGGCAGCTCTAC. Protein sequence: CASRTGANTGQLY. The entire CDR3 is CASRTGANTGQLYF.

This clone has just a few counts. The germline and genes are mouse ones. The CDR3 bases that were read are TGTGCCAGCAGGGGACTGGGGCAAGACACCCAGTAC. As protein: CASRGLGQDTQY. The CDR3 as a whole reads CASRGLGQDTQYF. The V and J genes are TRBV3 and TRBJ2-5, with 10 bases identical to TRBD2. The read stops 1 residue short of the end of the CDR3; the missing end is completed from the germline J gene. V lost 6 bases, J lost 3 bases, and 0 bases stayed unmatched. This CDR3 is 13 amino acids long. Germline CDR1 SNHLY, CDR2 FYNGKV (reference sequence).

On this clone: All gene names here are mouse names. The CDR3 end is not reached by the read, which stops 1 residue before it; the germline J gene fills it in. This sequence joins TRBV5 and TRBJ1-1; no clear D. There are 15 residues in the CDR3. Deletions cut 0 bases from V and 0 bases from J, with 8 bases between. CDR1 is LGHNA and CDR2 is YNLKQL in the germline V gene (reference sequence). CDR3: CASSQDAGANTEVFF. CDR3 DNA, as far as it was read: TGTGCCAGCAGCCAAGACGCGGGTGCAAACACAGAAGTCTTC.

Concerning this clone itself: All gene names here are mouse names. The read ends 1 residue early relative to the CDR3; the germline J gene fills the gap. The chain carries TRBV29 and TRBJ2-3; tentatively, D is TRBD1 (6 bases). V lost 3 bases, J lost 9 bases, and 10 bases lay in between. Germline CDR1 is MSHET and CDR2 is SYDVDS. The length of the CDR3 is 12 residues. CDR3 region: CASSLAGATLYF. The sequenced CDR3 bases are TGTGCTAGCAGTTTGGCAGGGGCTACGCTGTAT.

As regards this clone: The gene symbols are mouse symbols. The CDR3 goes on 1 residue after the read ends, and that part is filled in from the germline J gene. The V and J genes are TRBV3 and TRBJ2-1; no firm D call. Trimming took off 3 bases at V and 1 base at J, with 10 bases between the two ends. The CDR3 contains 15 residues. The germline V gene encodes CDR1 SNHLY and CDR2 FYNGKV (reference sequence). The CDR3 loop is CASSFRAKNYAEQFF. CDR3 DNA (partial): TGTGCCAGCAGCTTTAGGGCAAAAAACTATGCTGAGCAGTTC.

Remarks on this clone: Gene and germline names: mouse. The CDR3 bases that were read are TGTGCCAGCAGTCTTTACAGCTATGCTGAGCAGTTC. Translating gives CASSLYSYAEQF. The CDR3 reads in full as CASSLYSYAEQFF. This chain links TRBV26 with TRBJ2-1; no reliable D call. The read ends 1 residue before the CDR3 terminus; that terminus is restored from the germline J gene. Trimming took 3 bases from V and 3 from J, leaving 6 bases between them. The CDR3 runs 13 residues. CDR1 is KGHPV, CDR2 FQNQEV, per germline (reference sequence).